This T cell receptor (beta chain) comes out of a study of T cell responses to AZD1222 COVID-19 vaccine. Study-level results: Variant regions that are unmutated are reportedly the target of nearly half of spike-specific TCRs.

With respect to this clone: Its cognate antigen is unknown.

The method was immunoSEQ multiplex PCR; TCRdb's version includes in-frame clones alone and lacks a portion of them. In the table there are approximately 150,000 clones, more than 70% of which are singletons. V gave up 2 bases and J gave up 3 bases, with 14 bases separating them. Germline CDR1 reads GTSNPN; CDR2 reads SVGIG (reference sequence). The CDR3 extends over 15 amino acids. The sequence was collected from an adult in good health. This rearrangement joins TRBV30 to TRBJ1-5, with a possible D match to TRBD1 (6 bases). Specimen: peripheral blood, collected on day 0 of MenACWY control vaccination. The CDR3 protein is CAWSPPPGDNQPQHF. DNA of the CDR3: TGTGCCTGGAGTCCCCCCCCAGGGGACAATCAGCCCCAGCATTTT.